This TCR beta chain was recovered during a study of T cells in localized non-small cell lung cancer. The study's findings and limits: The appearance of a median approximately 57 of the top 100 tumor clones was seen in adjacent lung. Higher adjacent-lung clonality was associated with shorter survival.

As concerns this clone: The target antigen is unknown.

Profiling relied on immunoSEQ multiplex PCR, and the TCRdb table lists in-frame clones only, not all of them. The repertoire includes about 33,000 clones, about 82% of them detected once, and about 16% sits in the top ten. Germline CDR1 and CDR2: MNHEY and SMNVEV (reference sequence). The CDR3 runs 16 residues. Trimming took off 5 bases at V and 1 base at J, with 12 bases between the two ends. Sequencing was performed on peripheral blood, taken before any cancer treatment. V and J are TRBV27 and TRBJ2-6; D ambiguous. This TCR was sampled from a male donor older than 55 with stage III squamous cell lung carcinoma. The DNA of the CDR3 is TGTGCCAGCAGTGAGTTTCGGTATTCTGGGGCCAACGTCCTGACTTTC. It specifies CASSEFRYSGANVLTF.